The following is a TCR beta chain sequence with its context. Its antigen is currently unknown. This sample is drawn from a study of T cell responses to AZD1222 COVID-19 vaccine. V lost 4 bases to trimming and J lost 1 base, with 11 bases between them. CDR1 is MNHEY, CDR2 SVGAGI, per germline. This CDR3 has 15 amino acids. Method: immunoSEQ multiplex PCR; TCRdb's copy keeps in-frame clones and lacks some. The sample lists roughly 150,000 clones; roughly 91% were seen once. General observations from the study: Vaccine-associated CD4 TCRs spanned spike, dominant at 160-218 and 743-854. Mostly white British, mostly female donors; authors suggested clonal diversity may be underestimated. After two AZD1222 doses, spike-specific TCR breadth and depth rose versus day 0. The study reported that nearly half of spike-specific TCRs target unmutated variant regions.

V and J are TRBV6-5 and TRBJ1-5, with D perhaps matching TRBD1 (5 bases). The TCR sequence derives from an adult who received the AZD1222 COVID-19 vaccine. Specimen: peripheral blood, collected 28 days after the second AZD1222 dose. CDR3 nucleotide sequence: TGTGCCAGCAGTTGGGGCAGACCAAGCAATCAGCCCCAGCATTTT. Protein sequence: CASSWGRPSNQPQHF.